This entry features one T cell receptor beta chain sequence. This sample was taken from a study of CD8+CD57+ T cells in acquired aplastic anemia. Whoever was chosen for sequencing had shown CD8+CD57+ cell expansion by flow cytometry. The diagnosis in all patients was severe acquired aplastic anemia. Genomic DNA templated the TCR beta VDJ and CDR3 profiling. TCRdb itself ran the reads through MiXCR, one entry per CDR3 protein. In the table there are some 170,000 distinct CDR3 sequences, less than 60% of which are singletons. V lost 2 bases to trimming and J lost 1 base, with 6 bases between them. CDR1 SGHVS and CDR2 FQNEAQ come from the germline V gene. The CDR3 is 14 amino acids.

The rearrangement uses TRBV7-8 and TRBJ1-3; D is ambiguous. The TCR was taken from a human donor with aplastic anemia. The sample consisted of sorted CD4+, CD8+, or CD8+CD57+ T cells (not recorded which) from PBMCs. The CDR3 protein is CASSLSVSGNTIYF. CDR3 bases: TGTGCCAGCAGCTTATCTGTGTCTGGAAACACCATATATTTT.